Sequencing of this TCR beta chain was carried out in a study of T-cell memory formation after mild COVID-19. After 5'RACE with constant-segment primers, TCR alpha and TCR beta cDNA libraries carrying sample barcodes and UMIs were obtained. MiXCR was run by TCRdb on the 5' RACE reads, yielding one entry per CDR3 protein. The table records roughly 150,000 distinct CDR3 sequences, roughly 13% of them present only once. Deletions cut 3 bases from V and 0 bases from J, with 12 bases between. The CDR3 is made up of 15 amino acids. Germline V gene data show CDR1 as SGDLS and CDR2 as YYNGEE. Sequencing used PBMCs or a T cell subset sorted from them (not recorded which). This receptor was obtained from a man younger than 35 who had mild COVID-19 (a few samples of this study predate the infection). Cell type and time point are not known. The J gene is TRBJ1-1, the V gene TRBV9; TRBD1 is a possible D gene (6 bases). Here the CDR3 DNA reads TGTGCCAGCAGCGGAGGGGGAGGGATGAACACTGAAGCTTTCTTT. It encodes CASSGGGGMNTEAFF.